Listed below are T cell receptor beta chains from one sample, sequenced in a study of T cells in Graves' hyperthyroidism and ophthalmopathy. TCRdb reprocessed the multiplex PCR reads with MiXCR, giving one entry per CDR3 protein. The sample carries almost 600,000 distinct CDR3 sequences, about half recorded once. Source material: peripheral blood or thyroid tissue (not recorded which). These receptors came from a woman aged 18-35 years with Graves' hyperthyroidism. The conserved cysteine and the conserved F or W are not part of the CDR3 here.

v_call: TRBV11-2
j_call: TRBJ1-2
cdr3_aa: ASSFGGKRGRYGYT

v_call: TRBV7-2
j_call: TRBJ2-5
cdr3_aa: ASSLEASGSVDTQY

v_call: TRBV20-1
j_call: TRBJ1-1
cdr3_aa: SARGQGLGWEAF

v_call: TRBV15
j_call: TRBJ1-2
cdr3_aa: ATSPQGIGYT

v_call: TRBV29-1
j_call: TRBJ1-5
cdr3_aa: SVGWDQPQH

v_call: TRBV27
j_call: TRBJ1-1
cdr3_aa: ASSLLVGREAF

v_call: TRBV24-1
j_call: -
cdr3_aa: ATSDLGAGSSYNEQY

v_call: TRBV6-5
j_call: TRBJ1-5
cdr3_aa: ASSYSGIPNQPQH

v_call: TRBV29-1
j_call: TRBJ1-2
cdr3_aa: SVGGQGYSHGYT

v_call: TRBV9
j_call: TRBJ2-5
cdr3_aa: ASSVEGDQETRY